What follows are 28 T cell receptor beta chains derived from one specimen sequenced in a study of radiotherapy plus CTLA-4 blockade in lung cancer. TCRdb's table, derived via immunoSEQ multiplex PCR, lists solely in-frame clones and lacks some. Of some 110,000 clones in the sample, more than 65% were seen once. This sample comprised peripheral blood, obtained from a patient treated with radiotherapy plus ipilimumab. Receptor source: a human donor with non-small cell lung cancer that progressed on radiotherapy plus ipilimumab. Some clones in this sample may be carry-over from other donors' samples.

In its sample, this clone was seen once. The chain carries TRBV6-4 and TRBJ2-3; D is undetermined. The CDR3 totals 16 residues. The germline V gene has CDR1 MRHNA and CDR2 SNTAGT. Trimming pared 6 bases from V and 1 base from J, leaving 17 bases between. CDR3 region: CASSPIVSGGTDTQYF. CDR3 nucleotide sequence: TGTGCCAGCAGCCCCATCGTCAGTGGTGGCACAGATACGCAGTATTTT.

This clone has a single count. V and J are TRBV7-2 and TRBJ1-2; 7 bases fit TRBD1. Germline V CDR1 and CDR2: SGHTA, FQGNSA. Losses at the gene ends were 1 base for V and 8 bases for J; bases not matched to a gene: 10. The CDR3 contains 15 residues. CDR3 residues: CASSLERWTGQGYTF. For the CDR3, the DNA is TGTGCCAGCAGCTTAGAACGATGGACAGGTCAAGGCTACACCTTC.

This chain uses TRBV20-1 with TRBJ1-6; no clear D. Germline lookup yields CDR1 DFQATT and CDR2 SNEGSKA (reference sequence). Trimming took 5 bases from V and 9 from J, leaving 8 bases between them. The CDR3 totals 11 residues. The CDR3 sequence is CSAQTGSPLHF. In DNA form, the CDR3 reads TGCAGTGCTCAAACTGGTTCACCCCTCCACTTT.

The chain has TRBV18 and TRBJ2-1; 9 bases line up with TRBD2. Unmatched junction bases numbered 5, after V lost 3 bases and J lost 2 bases. The CDR3 is made up of 16 amino acids. Germline V gives CDR1 KGHSH, CDR2 LQKENI. CDR3 nucleotide sequence: TGTGCCAGCTCACCTAGCGGGGGCCAAGCCTACAATGAGCAGTTCTTC. It codes for CASSPSGGQAYNEQFF.

The V and J genes are TRBV4-1 and TRBJ2-7; D not resolved. The CDR3 length is 15 residues. The germline CDR1 and CDR2 sequences are MGHRA and YSYEKL. The V and J ends lost 4 bases and 4 bases respectively, with 17 bases between them. The CDR3 nucleotides read TGCGCCAGCAGCCCGACTCTAGTAGCCAATTACGAGCAGTACTTC. Its protein product is CASSPTLVANYEQYF.

CDR3 amino acids: CASSRSPGTVNTEAFF. The CDR3 coding sequence is TGTGCCAGCAGCCGTTCACCCGGGACGGTGAACACTGAAGCTTTCTTT. The chain uses TRBV9 and TRBJ1-1; perhaps TRBD1 as D (5 bases). The CDR3 contains 16 residues. CDR1 and CDR2 (germline): SGDLS, YYNGEE. The V end was cut by 4 bases, the J end by 0 bases, with 16 bases between.

The rearrangement joins TRBV6-5 to TRBJ1-5; 7 bases fit TRBD1. This CDR3 is 14 amino acids long. V lost 4 bases and J lost 5; bases outside the gene matches: 5. Germline V gene lookup returns CDR1 MNHEY and CDR2 SVGAGI. The CDR3 region has the DNA TGTGCCAGCAGTTCACAGGGGAGGTATCAGCCCCAGCATTTT. It specifies CASSSQGRYQPQHF.

The gene calls are TRBV5-1 and TRBJ2-1; 13 bases fit TRBD2. Germline V gene lookup returns CDR1 SGHRS and CDR2 YFSETQ. The CDR3 has 16 amino acids. The ends lost 0 bases at V and 5 bases at J; junction bases unmatched: 2. CDR3 in DNA: TGCGCCAGCAGCTTGGGGACTAGCGGGGGTAACAATGAGCAGTTCTTC. This gives the protein CASSLGTSGGNNEQFF.

The rearrangement uses TRBV2 and TRBJ2-3; possible D gene TRBD2, 5 bases. Deletions cut 7 bases from V and 4 bases from J, with 12 bases between. Germline V CDR1 and CDR2: SNHLY, FYNNEI. This CDR3 region has 13 residues. CDR3 DNA: TGTGCCAGCATTCGGGAAGGCCCAGATACGCAGTATTTT. This codes for CASIREGPDTQYF.

This clone was counted only a few times. V gene TRBV27 combines with J gene TRBJ1-2; no definite D call. CDR1 and CDR2 from the germline V gene are MNHEY and SMNVEV (reference sequence). V was shortened by 5 bases and J by 7 bases, with 14 bases between the two germline ends. CDR3 size: 13 residues. The CDR3 sequence: CASSLDGWSGYTF. The CDR3 DNA follows: TGTGCCAGCAGTCTCGACGGGTGGTCTGGCTACACCTTC.

This clone was seen a single time. This chain uses TRBV7-2 with TRBJ2-2; the match to TRBD2 covers 9 bases. The V gene's germline CDR1 is SGHTA and CDR2 FQGNSA. The CDR3 length is 18 residues. V shed 2 bases, J shed 1 base, and the junction held 8 bases outside the gene matches. The CDR3 loop reads CASSLWEGLAENTGELFF. The CDR3 DNA reads TGTGCCAGCAGCTTATGGGAGGGACTAGCAGAGAACACCGGGGAGCTGTTTTTT.

The chain couples TRBV7-9 to TRBJ1-4; TRBD1 is a possible D gene (5 bases). V shed 1 base and J shed 0 bases, with 9 bases lying between them. CDR1 is SEHNR and CDR2 is FQNEAQ in the germline V gene (reference sequence). The CDR3 consists of 16 residues. The CDR3 DNA is TGTGCCAGCAGCTTAGGACAGATTACAACTAATGAAAAACTGTTTTTT. Protein sequence: CASSLGQITTNEKLFF.

The rearrangement joins TRBV6-5 to TRBJ2-1; weak D call: TRBD1 (6 bases). Germline V gene lookup returns CDR1 MNHEY and CDR2 SVGAGI. The V and J ends lost 6 bases and 4 bases respectively, with 10 bases between them. The CDR3 sequence is 13 residues long. The CDR3 sequence: CASRTTGYNEQFF. The DNA for the CDR3 is TGTGCCAGCAGAACCACAGGGTACAATGAGCAGTTCTTC.

J is TRBJ2-7 and V is TRBV28, with D perhaps TRBD2 (6 bases). Germline lookup yields CDR1 MDHEN and CDR2 SYDVKM. This CDR3 has 13 residues. V was cut by 6 bases and J by 4 bases, with 13 bases left in between. The CDR3 protein is CASRVTEGYEQYF. DNA for the CDR3: TGTGCCAGCAGGGTGACGGAGGGTTACGAGCAGTACTTC.

This chain links TRBV27 with TRBJ2-3, with TRBD2 identical over 11 bases. This CDR3 region has 19 residues. CDR1 is MNHEY, CDR2 SMNVEV, per germline (reference sequence). With V trimmed by 2 bases and J by 2 bases, 12 bases remained unmatched. The CDR3 sequence: CASSLQLLSGGALTDTQYF. CDR3 nucleotide sequence: TGTGCCAGCAGTTTACAACTCCTTAGCGGGGGGGCACTCACAGATACGCAGTATTTT.

V and J are TRBV18 and TRBJ1-1, with D perhaps TRBD1 (5 bases). V lost 6 bases and J 4 bases, leaving 12 bases between the germline ends. The CDR3 length is 13 residues. Germline V lookup: CDR1 KGHSH, CDR2 LQKENI. CDR3 protein: CASSPDRTTEAFF. For the CDR3, the DNA is TGTGCCAGCTCTCCCGACAGAACCACTGAAGCTTTCTTT.

The CDR3 sequence: CASSLLSSGAFF. The CDR3 nucleotides are TGTGCCAGCAGCCTTCTCTCGTCCGGCGCTTTCTTT. The chain employs TRBV7-9 and TRBJ1-1; D is ambiguous. V lost 5 bases and J 11 bases, leaving 15 bases between the germline ends. Germline V gene sequence: CDR1 SEHNR, CDR2 FQNEAQ (reference sequence). This CDR3 contains 12 residues. Combining the CDR3 with reference TRBV7-9 and TRBJ1-1 gives the whole variable domain DTGVSQNPRHKITKRGQNVTFRCDPISEHNRLYWYRQTLGQGPEFLTYFQNEAQLEKSRLLSDRFSAERPKGSFSTLEIQRTEQGDSAMYLCASSLLSSGAFFGQGTRLTVV.

To note about this clone: The sample contains more than one DNA sequence encoding this CDR3. V usage is TRBV7-9 and J usage is TRBJ1-1; possibly TRBD1 for D (5 bases). Germline V gene lookup returns CDR1 SEHNR and CDR2 FQNEAQ (reference sequence). Trimming took 2 bases from V and 1 from J, leaving 8 bases between them. This CDR3 spans 14 amino acids. DNA of the CDR3: TGTGCCAGCAGCTTACAGGGACCGAACACTGAAGCTTTCTTT. It specifies CASSLQGPNTEAFF.

The chain links TRBV21-1 to TRBJ2-7; the table calls TRBD2, which could not be checked here. TRBV21-1 corresponds to a pseudogene. The CDR3 extends over 21 amino acids. CDR3 coding DNA: TGTGCCAGCAGCAAAGCCTTTCCCGGACTAGCGGGGGGATCAAGCTCCTACGAGCAGTACTTC. This gives the protein CASSKAFPGLAGGSSSYEQYF.

V and J are TRBV5-1 and TRBJ2-7; D gene ambiguous. This CDR3 is built from 15 residues. The V and J ends lost 0 bases and 1 base respectively, with 11 bases between them. CDR1 and CDR2 from the germline V gene are SGHRS and YFSETQ. The CDR3 nucleotides are TGCGCCAGCAGCTTGGATCCGACTGCTTCCTACGAGCAGTACTTC. It encodes CASSLDPTASYEQYF.

The chain has TRBV5-1 and TRBJ2-5; TRBD2 might be the D (5 bases). V was cut by 3 bases and J by 2 bases, with 11 bases left in between. The CDR3 covers 14 residues. Looked up from germline, CDR1 is SGHRS and CDR2 is YFSETQ. CDR3 DNA sequence: TGCGCCAGCAGCTCCATCCCGGGACAAGAGACCCAGTACTTC. This sequence encodes CASSSIPGQETQYF.

This chain connects TRBV28 to TRBJ1-2; D is ambiguous. V dropped 3 bases and J dropped 7 bases, with 9 bases sitting between them. This CDR3 region has 12 residues. Germline V lookup: CDR1 MDHEN, CDR2 SYDVKM. CDR3 nucleotides: TGTGCCAGCAGTTTTTGGGGAGCTGGCTACACCTTC. Protein: CASSFWGAGYTF.

The chain couples TRBV6-6 to TRBJ1-1, with D unclear. V dropped 0 bases and J dropped 5 bases, with 16 bases sitting between them. In germline, CDR1 is MNHNY, CDR2 SVGAGI (reference sequence). The CDR3 loop spans 16 amino acids. The CDR3 here is CASSYSRGRRYTEAFF. The CDR3 DNA reads TGTGCCAGCAGTTACTCTCGAGGGCGAAGGTATACTGAAGCTTTCTTT.

The chain combines TRBV4-3 with TRBJ1-2; the match to TRBD1 covers 8 bases. CDR1 is LGHNA, CDR2 YSLEER, per germline. V was pared by 3 bases and J by 0 bases, with 3 bases of the junction left unmatched. This CDR3 has 15 amino acids. The CDR3 region is CASSHQGQANYGYTF. The CDR3 bases are TGCGCCAGCAGCCACCAGGGACAGGCTAACTATGGCTACACCTTC.

This clone was counted once. This sequence joins TRBV5-1 and TRBJ2-7; D might be TRBD2 (5 bases). This CDR3 region has 13 residues. V shed 0 bases and J shed 6 bases, with 10 bases lying between them. Germline V gene lookup returns CDR1 SGHRS and CDR2 YFSETQ. CDR3 DNA sequence: TGCGCCAGCAGCTTGGCTAGCAGCTCCGAGCAGTACTTC. This sequence encodes CASSLASSSEQYF.

The chain combines TRBV5-4 with TRBJ2-5, with D perhaps TRBD1 (5 bases). V gave up 4 bases and J gave up 4 bases, with 14 bases separating them. CDR3 length: 14 amino acids. Germline V lookup: CDR1 SGHNT, CDR2 YYREEE (reference sequence). The CDR3 DNA reads TGTGCCAGCAGCCATATACAGGAAAGAGAGACCCAGTACTTC. Its protein is CASSHIQERETQYF. Based on the CDR3 plus reference TRBV5-4 and TRBJ2-5, the full variable domain is ETGVTQSPTHLIKTRGQQVTLRCSSQSGHNTVSWYQQALGQGPQFIFQYYREEENGRGNFPPRFSGLQFPNYSSELNVNALELDDSALYLCASSHIQERETQYFGPGTRLLVL.

The chain links TRBV7-8 to TRBJ1-3, with unresolved D. V lost 4 bases and J 4 bases, leaving 8 bases between the germline ends. Germline CDR1 reads SGHVS; CDR2 reads FQNEAQ. The CDR3 extends over 13 amino acids. The CDR3 DNA is TGTGCCAGCAGCTCTGTCCTAGGAAACACCATATATTTT. It yields the protein CASSSVLGNTIYF.

Note on this clone: Because it lacks the conserved phenylalanine or tryptophan at the end, this CDR3 is likely a read error. It is unclear where the CDR3 begins or ends on the DNA, so no DNA is shown, and the CDR3 is as TCRdb lists it. The rearrangement links TRBV15 to TRBJ2-4; the table's D call, TRBD1, was not checked against the DNA. 13 amino acids form the CDR3, both terminal residues included. From germline, CDR1 is LNHNV and CDR2 YYDKDF (reference sequence). CDR3 residues: CATSTYYRDRLSV.